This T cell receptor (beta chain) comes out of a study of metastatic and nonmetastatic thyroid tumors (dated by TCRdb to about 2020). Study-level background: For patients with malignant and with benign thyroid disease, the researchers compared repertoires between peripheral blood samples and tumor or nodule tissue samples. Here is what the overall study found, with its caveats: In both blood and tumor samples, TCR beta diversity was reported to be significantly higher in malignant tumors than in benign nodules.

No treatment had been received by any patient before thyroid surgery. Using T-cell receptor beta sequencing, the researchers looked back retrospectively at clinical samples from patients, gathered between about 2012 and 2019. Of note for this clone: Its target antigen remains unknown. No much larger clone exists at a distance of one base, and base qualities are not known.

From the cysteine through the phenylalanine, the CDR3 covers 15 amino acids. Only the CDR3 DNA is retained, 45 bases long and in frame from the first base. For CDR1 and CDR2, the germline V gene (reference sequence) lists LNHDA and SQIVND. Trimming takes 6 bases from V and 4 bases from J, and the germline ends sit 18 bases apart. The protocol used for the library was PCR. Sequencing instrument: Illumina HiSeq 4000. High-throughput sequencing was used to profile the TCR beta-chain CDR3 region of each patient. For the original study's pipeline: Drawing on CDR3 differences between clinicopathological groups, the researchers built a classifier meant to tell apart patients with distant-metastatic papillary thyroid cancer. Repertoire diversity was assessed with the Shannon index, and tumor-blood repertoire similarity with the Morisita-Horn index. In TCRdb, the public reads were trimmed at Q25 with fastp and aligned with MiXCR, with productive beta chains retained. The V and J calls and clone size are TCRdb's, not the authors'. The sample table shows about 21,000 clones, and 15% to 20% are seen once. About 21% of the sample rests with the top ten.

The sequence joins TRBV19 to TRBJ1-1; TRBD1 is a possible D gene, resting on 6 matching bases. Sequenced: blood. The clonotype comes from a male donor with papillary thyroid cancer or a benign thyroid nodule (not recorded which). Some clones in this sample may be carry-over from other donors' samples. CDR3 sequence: CASSPPGGQLTEAFF. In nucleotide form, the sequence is TGTGCCAGTAGCCCCCCTGGGGGACAACTCACTGAAGCTTTCTTT.